This T cell receptor beta chain was captured by sequencing in a study of T cell responses to AZD1222 COVID-19 vaccine. Study observations and caveats: There were mostly white British donors and more females than males, and clonal diversity was possibly underestimated.

The assay was immunoSEQ multiplex PCR, and TCRdb's table has in-frame clones only and misses some. The data contain just over 90,000 clones, 80% to 90% of them singletons. As for this clone: The antigen is undetermined.

The TCR comes from an adult who received the AZD1222 COVID-19 vaccine. The sample consisted of peripheral blood, taken 28 days after the second AZD1222 dose.

The CDR3 loop reads CASSQVPQGGYTF. The CDR3 DNA reads as TGTGCCAGCAGCCAAGTCCCCCAAGGAGGCTACACCTTC. The rearrangement uses TRBV14 and TRBJ1-2; D not certain. The V gene's germline CDR1 is SGHDN and CDR2 FVKESK. The germline V and J ends were trimmed by 1 base and 8 bases, with 11 bases remaining between them. This CDR3 is 13 amino acids long.